This TCR beta chain came from a study of blood T cell repertoires in COVID-19. Authors' processing steps: Cell counts per sample came from amplifying reference gene primers. Method: immunoSEQ multiplex PCR; TCRdb's copy keeps in-frame clones and lacks some. D and trimming come from the DNA, and the V and J calls and clone size come from that table. This sample has 70,000 to 75,000 clones, with 81% found just once. The clonotype comes from a woman in her sixties or seventies with acute or convalescent COVID-19. The material sequenced was peripheral blood.

The CDR3 sequence: CSSKLGQGNTEAFF. The CDR3 region has the DNA TGCAGCTCAAAACTGGGACAGGGGAACACTGAAGCTTTCTTT. This chain uses TRBV29-1 with TRBJ1-1, with TRBD1 identical over 9 bases. The germline gives CDR1 SQVTM, CDR2 ANQGSEA. The V segment lost 8 bases and the J segment 1 base; nucleotides outside the gene matches: 8. The CDR3 extends over 14 amino acids.